This T cell receptor (beta chain) was sequenced for a study of human T cells and chemical hapten exposure. V was trimmed by 4 bases and J by 0 bases, leaving 10 bases between them. The CDR3 extends over 15 amino acids. Per the germline V gene, CDR1 is SGHVS and CDR2 is FQNEAQ. Single cDNA molecules in the library carried unique molecular identifiers attached during preparation. TCRdb processed the RACE reads anew with MiXCR; each CDR3 protein has one entry. The data contain 82,000 or so distinct CDR3 sequences, around 13% of them singletons. This clonotype turned up a few times. This sample's time point: patch test 3, about 24 weeks after DPC sensitization. Specified treatment: therapeutic diphenylcyclopropenone sensitization with weekly scalp DPC.

The sample in question was whole blood, obtained in connection with sensitization to the hapten diphenylcyclopropenone (DPC). The TCR sequence derives from a woman in her forties or fifties with alopecia areata. Some clones in this sample may be carry-over from other donors' samples. The gene calls are TRBV7-8 and TRBJ2-4; a possible D gene is TRBD2 (6 bases). The CDR3 loop is CASSSRDLAKNIQYF. DNA for the CDR3: TGTGCCAGCAGCTCAAGGGACTTAGCCAAAAACATTCAGTACTTC.